This TCR beta chain was sequenced during a study of EBV T-cell therapy then PD-1 blockade in nasopharyngeal carcinoma. There are 16 residues in the CDR3. J gave up 0 bases and V 4 bases, and 7 bases lay outside the gene matches. CDR1 is SGHRS, CDR2 YFSETQ, per germline. Specified treatment: AdE1-LMPpoly-expanded autologous EBV-specific T-cell therapy followed by anti-PD-1 nivolumab. The method was immunoSEQ multiplex PCR; TCRdb's version includes in-frame clones alone and lacks a portion of them. The table shows 20,000 or so clones, with over 75% occurring only once. As to this clone: What it binds is unknown.

Specimen: CD8+ T cells from blood, collected at roughly day 65 from a patient whose treatment included autologous EBV-specific T cells and nivolumab. This TCR came from a man aged 40-55 years with nasopharyngeal carcinoma. The rearrangement uses TRBV5-1 and TRBJ2-7; 10 nucleotides agree with TRBD2. CDR3 bases: TGCGCCAGCAGCAGAGAGGGACTAGCGAGCTCCTACGAGCAGTACTTC. Its protein is CASSREGLASSYEQYF.